Each of the 9 T cell receptor beta chains below was sequenced from the same sample in a study of T cells in Graves' hyperthyroidism and ophthalmopathy. TCR beta CDR3 sequences were amplified from RNA transcripts. The HTBI primer set served for first-round RT-PCR of the TCR CDR3. TCRdb recomputed calls from the multiplex PCR reads with MiXCR, one row per CDR3 protein. The sample lists 530,000 or so distinct CDR3 sequences; about a sixth were seen once. The sequenced sample was blood. Every receptor here comes from a woman between 18 and 29 years old with Graves' ophthalmopathy.

Many counts were recorded for this clonotype. J is TRBJ2-5 and V is TRBV4-2; tentative D call: TRBD2 (5 bases). Germline CDR1 LGHNA, CDR2 YNFKEQ. CDR3 length: 19 residues. V was cut by 4 bases and J by 4 bases, with 28 bases left in between. The chain's CDR3 is CASSPQLVRLANEGETQYF. CDR3 in DNA: TGTGCCAGCAGCCCCCAATTGGTCCGTTTAGCGAACGAGGGAGAGACCCAGTACTTC.

This clonotype came up many times. This chain links TRBV7-9 with TRBJ2-1; TRBD2 agrees at 7 bases. The CDR3 has 15 amino acids. The trim removed 1 base at V and 8 bases at J, leaving 8 bases unmatched. From germline, CDR1 is SEHNR and CDR2 FQNEAQ (reference sequence). The CDR3 sequence is CASSLGSGVSDEQFF. As DNA, the CDR3 is TGTGCCAGCAGCTTAGGGAGCGGGGTGTCTGATGAGCAGTTCTTC.

On this clonotype itself: One base away lies a much larger clone, so this may be a sequencing read error. Because it lacks the conserved phenylalanine or tryptophan at the end, this CDR3 is likely a read error. The rearrangement links TRBV29-1 to TRBJ1-1; D is perhaps TRBD1 (5 bases). This CDR3 has 15 amino acids. The germline gives CDR1 SQVTM, CDR2 ANQGSEA. Trimming removed 6 bases from V and 0 bases from J, with 17 bases in between. The CDR3 spells CSVARRQPMNTEAFL. The DNA of the CDR3 is TGCAGCGTCGCGAGAAGACAGCCTATGAACACTGAAGCTTTCCTT.

This clonotype was counted at least ten times. The chain couples TRBV30 to TRBJ1-3, with a possible D match to TRBD1 (5 bases). Germline values: CDR1 GTSNPN, CDR2 SVGIG (reference sequence). The CDR3 totals 15 residues. Trimming removed 4 bases at V and 3 bases at J, with 16 bases between. CDR3 residues: CAWTTGNGGGNTIYF. The CDR3 coding sequence is TGTGCCTGGACGACCGGGAACGGGGGTGGAAACACCATATATTTT.

Many counts were recorded for this clonotype. V usage is TRBV7-8 and J usage is TRBJ2-7, with no clear D. V lost 5 bases, J lost 2 bases, and 10 bases lay in between. The germline CDR1 and CDR2 sequences are SGHVS and FQNEAQ. CDR3 size: 13 residues. This CDR3 is CASSPGPTYEQYF. CDR3 nucleotides: TGTGCCAGCAGCCCGGGCCCGACCTACGAGCAGTACTTC.

V is TRBV27 and J is TRBJ1-5, with 9 bases lining up with TRBD1. J gave up 7 bases and V 2 bases, and 6 bases lay outside the gene matches. Germline values: CDR1 MNHEY, CDR2 SMNVEV (reference sequence). CDR3 length: 15 residues. The CDR3 sequence: CASSLTGGGGQPQHF. CDR3 DNA: TGTGCCAGCAGTTTAACAGGGGGCGGAGGACAGCCCCAGCATTTT.

This clonotype was detected only a few times. V usage is TRBV29-1 and J usage is TRBJ2-7; the D gene could be TRBD1 or TRBD2 (5 bases each). The CDR3 covers 14 residues. Germline V gene sequence: CDR1 SQVTM, CDR2 ANQGSEA. V was shortened by 7 bases and J by 4 bases, with 20 bases between the two germline ends. The CDR3 loop reads CSGDPWTYRYEQYF. The CDR3 DNA follows: TGCAGCGGGGACCCGTGGACGTACCGATACGAGCAGTACTTC.

The chain has TRBV3-1 and TRBJ1-3; D unclear. The V and J ends lost 0 bases and 0 bases respectively, with 12 bases between them. The CDR3 is 17 amino acids. The germline CDR1 and CDR2 sequences are LGHDT and YNNKEL (reference sequence). CDR3 region: CASSQEGQVNSGNTIYF. CDR3 DNA: TGTGCCAGCAGCCAAGAAGGGCAGGTCAACTCTGGAAACACCATATATTTT.

In this sample, this clonotype turned up many times. J is TRBJ1-1 and V is TRBV12-3 or TRBV12-4; weak D call: TRBD1 (5 bases). V was trimmed by 4 bases and J by 0 bases, leaving 9 bases between them. The CDR3 is 14 amino acids. The CDR3 spells CASSWDGMNTEAFF. CDR3 DNA sequence: TGTGCCAGCAGTTGGGACGGCATGAACACTGAAGCTTTCTTT.